One TCR beta chain is described in this entry. Antigen unknown. Using the 5' RACE reads, TCRdb records one entry per CDR3 protein without DNA. The clone table shows nearly 450,000 distinct CDR3 sequences, with the ten largest holding 2% to 2.5%. The CDR3 runs to 12 residues. Germline loops: CDR1 MNHNY, CDR2 SVGAGI (reference sequence). This specimen belongs to a study of monozygotic twins with inflammatory bowel disease. General observations from the study: Healthy co-twins exceeded IBD patients in TCRbeta diversity as measured by inverse Simpson. It was not supported that a single strong signal or clonotype was associated with IBD. What may have added variability to patient repertoires is that immunosuppressive treatments differed.

The sequencing sample was made of blood. This TCR was sampled from a human donor with ulcerative colitis or Crohn's disease, or a healthy co-twin of an affected twin (not recorded which). This sequence joins TRBV6-6 and TRBJ2-7; TCRdb lists TRBD1, though no DNA is available to test this call. CDR3 protein: CAGGIGSYEQYF.